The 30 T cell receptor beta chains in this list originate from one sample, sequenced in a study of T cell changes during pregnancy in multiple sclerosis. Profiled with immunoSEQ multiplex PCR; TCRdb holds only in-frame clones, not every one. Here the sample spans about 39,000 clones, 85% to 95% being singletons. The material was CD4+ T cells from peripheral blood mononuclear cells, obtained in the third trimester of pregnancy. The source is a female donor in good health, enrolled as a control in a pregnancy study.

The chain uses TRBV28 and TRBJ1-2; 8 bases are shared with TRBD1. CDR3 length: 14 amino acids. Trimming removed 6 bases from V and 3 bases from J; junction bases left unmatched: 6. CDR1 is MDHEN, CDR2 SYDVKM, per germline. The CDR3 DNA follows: TGTGCCAGCAGCACGACAGGGGTTTACTATGGCTACACCTTC. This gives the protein CASSTTGVYYGYTF.

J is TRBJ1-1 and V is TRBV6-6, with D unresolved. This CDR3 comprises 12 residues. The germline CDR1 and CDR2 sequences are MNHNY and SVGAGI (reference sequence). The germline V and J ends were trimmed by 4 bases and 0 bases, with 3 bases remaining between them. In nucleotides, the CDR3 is TGTGCCAGCAGTTTAGTGAACACTGAAGCTTTCTTT. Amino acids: CASSLVNTEAFF.

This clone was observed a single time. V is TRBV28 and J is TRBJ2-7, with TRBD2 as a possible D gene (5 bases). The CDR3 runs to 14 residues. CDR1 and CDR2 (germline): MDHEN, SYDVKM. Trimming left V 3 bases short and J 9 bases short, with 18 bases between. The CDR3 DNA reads TGTGCCAGCAGTTTTCGGGGAATTGCATTTGGGCAGTACTTC. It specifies CASSFRGIAFGQYF.

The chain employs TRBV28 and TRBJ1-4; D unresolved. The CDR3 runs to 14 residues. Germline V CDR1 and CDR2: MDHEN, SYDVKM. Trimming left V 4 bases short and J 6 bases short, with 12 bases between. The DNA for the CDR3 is TGTGCCAGCAGTTCCTTGCCGGGGTATGAAAAACTGTTTTTT. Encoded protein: CASSSLPGYEKLFF.

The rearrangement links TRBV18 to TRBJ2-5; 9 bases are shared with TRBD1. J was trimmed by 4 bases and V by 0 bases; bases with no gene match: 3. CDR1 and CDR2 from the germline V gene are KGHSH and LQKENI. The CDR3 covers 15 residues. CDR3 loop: CASSPPTGGGETQYF. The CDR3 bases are TGTGCCAGCTCACCACCCACAGGGGGCGGAGAGACCCAGTACTTC.

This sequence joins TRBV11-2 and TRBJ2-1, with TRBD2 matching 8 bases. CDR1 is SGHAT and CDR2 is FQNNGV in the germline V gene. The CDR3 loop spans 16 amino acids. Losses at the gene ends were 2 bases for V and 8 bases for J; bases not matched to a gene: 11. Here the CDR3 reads CASSLSGRVKIDEQFF. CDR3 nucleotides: TGTGCCAGCAGCTTAAGCGGGAGAGTAAAGATAGATGAGCAGTTCTTC.

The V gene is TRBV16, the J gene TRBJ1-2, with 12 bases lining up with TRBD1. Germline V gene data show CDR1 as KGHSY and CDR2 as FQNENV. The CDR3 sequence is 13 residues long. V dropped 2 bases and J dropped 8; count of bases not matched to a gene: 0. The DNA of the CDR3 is TGTGCCAGCAGCCAAGGGACAGGGGGCGGCTACACCTTC. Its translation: CASSQGTGGGYTF.

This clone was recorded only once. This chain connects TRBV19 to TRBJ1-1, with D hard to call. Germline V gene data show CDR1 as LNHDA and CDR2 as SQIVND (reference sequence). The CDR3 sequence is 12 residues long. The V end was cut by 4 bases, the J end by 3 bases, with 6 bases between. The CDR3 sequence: CASSNYYTEAFF. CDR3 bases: TGTGCCAGTAGTAACTACTACACTGAAGCTTTCTTT.

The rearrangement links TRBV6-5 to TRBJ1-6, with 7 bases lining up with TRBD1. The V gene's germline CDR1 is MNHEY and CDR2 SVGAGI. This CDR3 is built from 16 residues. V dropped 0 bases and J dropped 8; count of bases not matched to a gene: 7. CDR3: CASSYSNVQGDSPLHF. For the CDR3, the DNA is TGTGCCAGCAGTTACTCGAACGTGCAGGGGGATTCACCCCTCCACTTT.

CDR3 bases: TGTGCCACCGAAACAGGGGACTGGACTGAAGCTTTCTTT. It encodes CATETGDWTEAFF. V usage is TRBV13 and J usage is TRBJ1-1; TRBD1 matches at 7 bases. J was trimmed by 5 bases and V by 10 bases; bases with no gene match: 10. The germline CDR1 and CDR2 sequences are PRHDT and FYEKMQ (reference sequence). The CDR3 sequence is 13 residues long.

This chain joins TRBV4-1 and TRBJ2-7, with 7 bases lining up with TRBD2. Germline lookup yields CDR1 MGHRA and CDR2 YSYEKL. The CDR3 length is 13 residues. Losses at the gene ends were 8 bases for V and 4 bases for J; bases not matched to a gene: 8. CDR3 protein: CASGSVGGYEQYF. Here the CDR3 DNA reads TGCGCCAGCGGTAGCGTGGGGGGGTACGAGCAGTACTTC.

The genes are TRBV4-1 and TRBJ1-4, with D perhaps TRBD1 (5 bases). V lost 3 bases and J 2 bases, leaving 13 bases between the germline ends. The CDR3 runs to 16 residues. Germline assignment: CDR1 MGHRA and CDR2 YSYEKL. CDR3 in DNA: TGCGCCAGCAGCCAGGGCGGGGGGTGGACTAATGAAAAACTGTTTTTT. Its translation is CASSQGGGWTNEKLFF.

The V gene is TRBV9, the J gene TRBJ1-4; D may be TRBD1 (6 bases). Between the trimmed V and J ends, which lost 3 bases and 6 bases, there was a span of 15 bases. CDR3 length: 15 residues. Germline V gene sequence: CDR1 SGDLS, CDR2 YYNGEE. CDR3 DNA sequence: TGTGCCAGCAGCGCTCATGGACAGCAACATGAAAAACTGTTTTTT. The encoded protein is CASSAHGQQHEKLFF.

The CDR3 bases are TGTGCCAGCAGCGGGGGGACCTCAGATACGCAGTATTTT. It encodes CASSGGTSDTQYF. The genes are TRBV7-6 and TRBJ2-3; the D gene is possibly TRBD2 (6 bases). Germline assignment: CDR1 SGHVS and CDR2 FNYEAQ. The CDR3 contains 13 residues. V was shortened by 5 bases and J by 4 bases, with 10 bases between the two germline ends.

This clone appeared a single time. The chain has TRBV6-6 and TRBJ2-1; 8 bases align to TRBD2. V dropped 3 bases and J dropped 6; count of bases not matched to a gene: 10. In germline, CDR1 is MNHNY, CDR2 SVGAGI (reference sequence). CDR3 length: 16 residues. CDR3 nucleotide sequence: TGTGCCAGCAGTTATAATCTAGCGGGCGGAGCCAATGAGCAGTTCTTC. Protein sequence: CASSYNLAGGANEQFF.

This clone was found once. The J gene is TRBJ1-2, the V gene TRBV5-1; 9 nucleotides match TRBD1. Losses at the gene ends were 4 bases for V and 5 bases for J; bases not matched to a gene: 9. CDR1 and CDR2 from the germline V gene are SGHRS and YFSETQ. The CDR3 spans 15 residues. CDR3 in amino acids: CASSEGQGRLYGYTF. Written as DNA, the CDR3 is TGCGCCAGCAGCGAGGGACAGGGACGGTTATATGGCTACACCTTC.

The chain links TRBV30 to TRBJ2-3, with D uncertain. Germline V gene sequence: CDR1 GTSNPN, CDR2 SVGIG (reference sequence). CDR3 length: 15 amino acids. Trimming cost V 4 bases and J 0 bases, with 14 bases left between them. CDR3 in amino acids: CAWMNKRISTDTQYF. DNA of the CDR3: TGTGCCTGGATGAACAAGAGGATTAGCACAGATACGCAGTATTTT.

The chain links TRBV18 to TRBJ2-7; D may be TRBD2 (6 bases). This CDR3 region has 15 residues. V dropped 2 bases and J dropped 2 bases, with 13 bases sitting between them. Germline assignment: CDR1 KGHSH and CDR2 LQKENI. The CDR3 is CASSPRLARAYEQYF. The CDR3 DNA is TGTGCCAGCTCACCAAGGCTAGCGCGAGCCTACGAGCAGTACTTC.

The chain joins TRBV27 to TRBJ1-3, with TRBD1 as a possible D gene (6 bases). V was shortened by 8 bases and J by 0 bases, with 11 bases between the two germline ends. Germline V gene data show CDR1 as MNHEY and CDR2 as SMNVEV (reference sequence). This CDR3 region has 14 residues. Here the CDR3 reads CASQDRSSGNTIYF. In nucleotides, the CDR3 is TGTGCCAGCCAAGACAGGAGCTCTGGAAACACCATATATTTT.

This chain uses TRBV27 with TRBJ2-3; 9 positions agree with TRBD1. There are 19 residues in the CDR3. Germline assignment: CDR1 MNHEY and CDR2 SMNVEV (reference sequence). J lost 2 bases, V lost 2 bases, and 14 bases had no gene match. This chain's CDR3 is CASSLTRLPRDRDTDTQYF. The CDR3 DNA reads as TGTGCCAGCAGTTTAACTAGACTCCCCCGGGACAGGGACACAGATACGCAGTATTTT.

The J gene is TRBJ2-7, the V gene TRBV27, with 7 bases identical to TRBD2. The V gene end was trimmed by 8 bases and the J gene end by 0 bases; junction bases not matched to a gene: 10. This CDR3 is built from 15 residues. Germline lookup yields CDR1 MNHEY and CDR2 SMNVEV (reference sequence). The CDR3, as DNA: TGTGCCAGCTCCCTCGATAGCGGGTACTCCTACGAGCAGTACTTC. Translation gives CASSLDSGYSYEQYF.

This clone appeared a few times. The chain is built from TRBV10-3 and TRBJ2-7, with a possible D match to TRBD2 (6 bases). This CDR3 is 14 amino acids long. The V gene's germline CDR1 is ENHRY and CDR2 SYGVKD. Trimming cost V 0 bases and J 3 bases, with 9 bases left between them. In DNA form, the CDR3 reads TGTGCCATCAGTGAGTCAAGGACTAACTACGAGCAGTACTTC. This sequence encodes CAISESRTNYEQYF.

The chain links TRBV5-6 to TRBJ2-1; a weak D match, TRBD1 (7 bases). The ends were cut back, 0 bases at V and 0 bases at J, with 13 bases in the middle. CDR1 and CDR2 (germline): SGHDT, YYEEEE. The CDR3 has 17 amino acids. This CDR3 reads CASSLVAQGGSYNEQFF. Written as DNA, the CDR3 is TGTGCCAGCAGCTTGGTGGCTCAGGGGGGCTCCTACAATGAGCAGTTCTTC.

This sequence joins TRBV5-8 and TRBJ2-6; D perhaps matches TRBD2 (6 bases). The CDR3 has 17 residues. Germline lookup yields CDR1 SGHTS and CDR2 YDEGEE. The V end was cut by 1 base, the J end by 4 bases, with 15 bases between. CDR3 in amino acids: CASSLLRGTMGANVLTF. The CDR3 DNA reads TGTGCCAGCAGCTTGTTGCGGGGTACTATGGGGGCCAACGTCCTGACTTTC.

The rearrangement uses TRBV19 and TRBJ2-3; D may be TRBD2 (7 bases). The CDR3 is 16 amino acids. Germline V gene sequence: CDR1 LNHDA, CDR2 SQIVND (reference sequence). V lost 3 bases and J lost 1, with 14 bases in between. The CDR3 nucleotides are TGTGCCAGTAGTATTGCGGGGGCACGGGGCACAGATACGCAGTATTTT. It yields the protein CASSIAGARGTDTQYF.

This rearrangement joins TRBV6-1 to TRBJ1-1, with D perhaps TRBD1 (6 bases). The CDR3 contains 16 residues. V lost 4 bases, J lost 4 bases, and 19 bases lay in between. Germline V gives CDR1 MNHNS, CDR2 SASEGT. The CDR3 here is CASSATRGARGTEAFF. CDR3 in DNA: TGTGCCAGCAGTGCCACCCGGGGGGCCCGGGGCACTGAAGCTTTCTTT.

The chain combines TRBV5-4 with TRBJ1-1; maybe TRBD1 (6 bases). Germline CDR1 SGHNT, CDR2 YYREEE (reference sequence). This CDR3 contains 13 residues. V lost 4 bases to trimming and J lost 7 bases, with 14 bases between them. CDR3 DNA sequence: TGTGCCAGCAGCATACAGGGTCGGGGTGAAGCTTTCTTT. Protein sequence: CASSIQGRGEAFF.

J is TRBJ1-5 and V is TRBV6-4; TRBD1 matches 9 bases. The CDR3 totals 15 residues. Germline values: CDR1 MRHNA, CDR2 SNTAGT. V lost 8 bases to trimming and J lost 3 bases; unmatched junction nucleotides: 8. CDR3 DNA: TGTGCCAGCGCTCCCGGGACAGGGCTCAATCAGCCCCAGCATTTT. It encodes CASAPGTGLNQPQHF.

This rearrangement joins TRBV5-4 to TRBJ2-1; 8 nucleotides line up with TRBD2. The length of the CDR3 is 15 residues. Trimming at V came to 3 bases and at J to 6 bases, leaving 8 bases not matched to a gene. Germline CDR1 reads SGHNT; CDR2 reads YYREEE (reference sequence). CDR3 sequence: CASSSAGGNLNEQFF. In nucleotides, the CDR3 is TGTGCCAGCAGCTCGGCGGGAGGAAACCTCAATGAGCAGTTCTTC.

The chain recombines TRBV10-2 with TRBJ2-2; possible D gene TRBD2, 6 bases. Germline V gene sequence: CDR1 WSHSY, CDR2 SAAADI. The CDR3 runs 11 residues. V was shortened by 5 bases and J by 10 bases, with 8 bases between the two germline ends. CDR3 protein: CASSPREELFF. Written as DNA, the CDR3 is TGCGCCAGCAGTCCGCGGGAGGAGCTGTTTTTT.